This T cell receptor (beta chain) was documented in a study of T cells of healthy individuals. This clonotype was observed at least ten times. One entry per CDR3 protein, called by TCRdb with MiXCR from the 5' RACE reads. Of approximately 100,000 distinct CDR3 sequences in the sample, 17% are singletons; the top ten hold more than 5.5%. The source is a human donor in good health.

The DNA of the CDR3 is TGCAGCGTTGAAGGGGACGTCGCGGGAGAGACCCAGTACTTC. It encodes CSVEGDVAGETQYF. V gene TRBV29-1 combines with J gene TRBJ2-5, with D perhaps TRBD1 or TRBD2 (5 bases each). Germline CDR1 and CDR2: SQVTM and ANQGSEA. The CDR3 extends over 14 amino acids. V dropped 1 base and J dropped 4 bases, with 13 bases sitting between them.